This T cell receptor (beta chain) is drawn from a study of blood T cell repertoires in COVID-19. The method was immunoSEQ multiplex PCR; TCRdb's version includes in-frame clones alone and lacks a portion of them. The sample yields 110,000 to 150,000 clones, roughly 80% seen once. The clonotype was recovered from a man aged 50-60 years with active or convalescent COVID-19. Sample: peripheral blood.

CDR3 nucleotides: TGCGCCAGCAGCCCTTCGAAGACAGGGGGGCTCTCAGATACGCAGTATTTT. The encoded protein is CASSPSKTGGLSDTQYF. The chain employs TRBV4-1 and TRBJ2-3, with TRBD1 matching over 9 bases. The germline gives CDR1 MGHRA, CDR2 YSYEKL. V trimming: 4 bases; J trimming: 4 bases; junction bases outside the gene matches: 12. This CDR3 has 17 residues.